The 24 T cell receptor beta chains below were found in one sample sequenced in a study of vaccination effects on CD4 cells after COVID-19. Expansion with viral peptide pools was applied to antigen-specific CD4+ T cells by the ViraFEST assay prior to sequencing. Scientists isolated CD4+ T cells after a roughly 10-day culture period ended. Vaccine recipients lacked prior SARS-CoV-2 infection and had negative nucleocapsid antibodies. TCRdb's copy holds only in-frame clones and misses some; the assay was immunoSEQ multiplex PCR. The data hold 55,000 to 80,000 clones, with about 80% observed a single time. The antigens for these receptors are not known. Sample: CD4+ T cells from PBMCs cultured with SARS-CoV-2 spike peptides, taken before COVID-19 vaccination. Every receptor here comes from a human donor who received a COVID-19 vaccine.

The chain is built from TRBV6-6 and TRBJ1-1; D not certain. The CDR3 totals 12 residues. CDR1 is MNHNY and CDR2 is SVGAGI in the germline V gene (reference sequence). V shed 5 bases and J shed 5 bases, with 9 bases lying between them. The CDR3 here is CASSLAGTEAFF. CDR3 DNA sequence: TGTGCCAGCAGTCTAGCAGGAACTGAAGCTTTCTTT.

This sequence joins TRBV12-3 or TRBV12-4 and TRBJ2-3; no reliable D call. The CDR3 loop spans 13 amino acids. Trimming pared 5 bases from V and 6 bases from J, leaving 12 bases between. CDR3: CASSRARWDTQYF. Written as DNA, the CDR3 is TGTGCCAGCAGTCGCGCTCGCTGGGATACGCAGTATTTT.

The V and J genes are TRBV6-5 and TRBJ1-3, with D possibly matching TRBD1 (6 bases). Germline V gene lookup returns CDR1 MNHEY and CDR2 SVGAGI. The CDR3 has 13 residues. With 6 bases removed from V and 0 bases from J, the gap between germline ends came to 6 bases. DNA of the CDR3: TGTGCCAGCAGCAGGGGCTCTGGAAACACCATATATTTT. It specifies CASSRGSGNTIYF.

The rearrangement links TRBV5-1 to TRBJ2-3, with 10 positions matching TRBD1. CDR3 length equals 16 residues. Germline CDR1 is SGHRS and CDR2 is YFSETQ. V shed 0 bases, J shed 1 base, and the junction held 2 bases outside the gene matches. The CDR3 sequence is CASSLGGTGGTDTQYF. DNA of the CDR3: TGCGCCAGCAGCTTGGGCGGGACAGGGGGCACAGATACGCAGTATTTT.

This chain's CDR3 is CASSTRDSGANVLTF. CDR3 DNA sequence: TGTGCCAGCAGCACCCGTGACTCTGGGGCCAACGTCCTGACTTTC. The rearrangement uses TRBV7-9 and TRBJ2-6, with D unclear. The CDR3 consists of 15 residues. V dropped 5 bases and J dropped 0 bases, with 8 bases sitting between them. Germline loops: CDR1 SEHNR, CDR2 FQNEAQ (reference sequence).

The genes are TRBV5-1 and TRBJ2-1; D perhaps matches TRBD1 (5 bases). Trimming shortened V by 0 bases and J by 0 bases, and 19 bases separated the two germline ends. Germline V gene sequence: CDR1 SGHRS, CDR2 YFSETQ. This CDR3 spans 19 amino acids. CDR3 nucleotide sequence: TGCGCCAGCAGCTTGGTCCCCCCCTCAGACAGACCCTCCTACAATGAGCAGTTCTTC. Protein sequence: CASSLVPPSDRPSYNEQFF.

The CDR3 DNA reads TGTGCCAGCAGTAGAAGGACAGGACAGGAGACCCAGTACTTC. Encoded protein: CASSRRTGQETQYF. V and J are TRBV27 and TRBJ2-5, with 7 bases that match TRBD1. J lost 5 bases, V lost 5 bases, and 8 bases had no gene match. The CDR3 is made up of 14 amino acids. Germline-derived CDR1 and CDR2 are MNHEY and SMNVEV (reference sequence).

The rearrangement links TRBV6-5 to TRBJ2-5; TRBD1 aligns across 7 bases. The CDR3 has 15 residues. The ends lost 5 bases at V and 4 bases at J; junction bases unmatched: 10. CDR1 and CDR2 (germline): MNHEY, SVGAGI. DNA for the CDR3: TGTGCCAGCAGTAGGGACAGAGGGATGCGAGAGACCCAGTACTTC. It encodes CASSRDRGMRETQYF.

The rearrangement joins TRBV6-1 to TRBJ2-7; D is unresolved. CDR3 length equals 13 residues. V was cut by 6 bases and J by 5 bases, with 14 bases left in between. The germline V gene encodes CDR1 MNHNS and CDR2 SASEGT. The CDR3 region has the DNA TGTGCCAGCAGCCCCCTTGTCGCAGACGAGCAGTACGTC. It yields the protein CASSPLVADEQYV.

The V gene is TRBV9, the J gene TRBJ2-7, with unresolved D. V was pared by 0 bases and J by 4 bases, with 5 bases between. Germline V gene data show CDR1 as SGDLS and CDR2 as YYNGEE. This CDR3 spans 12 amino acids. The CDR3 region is CASSVGRYEQYV. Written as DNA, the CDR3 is TGTGCCAGCAGCGTAGGCAGGTACGAGCAGTACGTC.

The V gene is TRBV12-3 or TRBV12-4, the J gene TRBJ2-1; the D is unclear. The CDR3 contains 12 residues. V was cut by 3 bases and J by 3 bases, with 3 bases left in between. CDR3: CASSFNYNEQFF. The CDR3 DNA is TGTGCCAGCAGTTTCAACTACAATGAGCAGTTCTTC.

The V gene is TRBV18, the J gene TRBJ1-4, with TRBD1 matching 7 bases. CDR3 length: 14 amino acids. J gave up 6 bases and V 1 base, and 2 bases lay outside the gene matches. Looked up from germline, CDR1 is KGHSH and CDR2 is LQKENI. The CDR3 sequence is CASSPRDRDEKLFF. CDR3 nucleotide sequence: TGTGCCAGCTCACCACGGGACAGAGATGAAAAACTGTTTTTT.

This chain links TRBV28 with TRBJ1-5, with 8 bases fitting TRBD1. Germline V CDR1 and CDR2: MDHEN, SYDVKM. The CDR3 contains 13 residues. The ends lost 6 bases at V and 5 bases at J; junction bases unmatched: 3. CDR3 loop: CASRTGVDQPQHF. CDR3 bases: TGTGCCAGCAGGACAGGGGTGGATCAGCCCCAGCATTTT.

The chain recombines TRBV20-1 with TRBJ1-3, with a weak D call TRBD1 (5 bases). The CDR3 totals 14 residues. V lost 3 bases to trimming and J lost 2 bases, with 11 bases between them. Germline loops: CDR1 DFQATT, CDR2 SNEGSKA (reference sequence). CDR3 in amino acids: CSASRQRAGNTIYF. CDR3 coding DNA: TGCAGTGCTAGTCGACAGCGGGCTGGAAACACCATATATTTT.

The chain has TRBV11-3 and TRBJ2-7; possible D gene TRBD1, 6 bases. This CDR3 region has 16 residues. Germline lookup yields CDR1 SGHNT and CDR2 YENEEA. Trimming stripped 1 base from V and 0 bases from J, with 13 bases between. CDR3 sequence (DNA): TGTGCCAGCAGCTTAGCGAGGGGGACGAACTCCTACGAGCAGTACGTC. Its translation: CASSLARGTNSYEQYV.

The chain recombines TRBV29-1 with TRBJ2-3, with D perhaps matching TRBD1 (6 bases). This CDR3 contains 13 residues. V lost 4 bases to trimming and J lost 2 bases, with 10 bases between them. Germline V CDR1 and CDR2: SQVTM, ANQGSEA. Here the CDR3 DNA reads TGCAGCGTTGTACGGGACACCACAGATACGCAGTATTTT. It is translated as CSVVRDTTDTQYF.

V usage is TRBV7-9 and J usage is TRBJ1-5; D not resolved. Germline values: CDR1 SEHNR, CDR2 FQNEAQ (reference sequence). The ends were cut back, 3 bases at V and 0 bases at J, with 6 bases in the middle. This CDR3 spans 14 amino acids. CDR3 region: CASSLRDSNQPQHF. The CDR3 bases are TGTGCCAGCAGCTTGAGAGATAGCAATCAGCCCCAGCATTTT. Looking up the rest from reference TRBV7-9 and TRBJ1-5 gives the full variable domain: DTGVSQNPRHKITKRGQNVTFRCDPISEHNRLYWYRQTLGQGPEFLTYFQNEAQLEKSRLLSDRFSAERPKGSFSTLEIQRTEQGDSAMYLCASSLRDSNQPQHFGDGTRLSIL.

CDR3 protein: CAISESKSGGLAQPQHF. CDR3 nucleotide sequence: TGTGCCATCAGTGAGTCGAAATCCGGGGGGCTCGCTCAGCCCCAGCATTTT. The chain carries TRBV10-3 and TRBJ1-5, with D tentatively TRBD1 (6 bases). The CDR3 has 17 residues. Trimming pared 0 bases from V and 6 bases from J, leaving 18 bases between. From germline, CDR1 is ENHRY and CDR2 SYGVKD.

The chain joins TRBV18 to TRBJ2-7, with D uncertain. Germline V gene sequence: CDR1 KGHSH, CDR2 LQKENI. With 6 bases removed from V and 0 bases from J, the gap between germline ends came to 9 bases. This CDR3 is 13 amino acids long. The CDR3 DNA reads TGTGCCAGCTCCCCTGGCAGCTCCTACGAGCAGTACGTC. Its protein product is CASSPGSSYEQYV.

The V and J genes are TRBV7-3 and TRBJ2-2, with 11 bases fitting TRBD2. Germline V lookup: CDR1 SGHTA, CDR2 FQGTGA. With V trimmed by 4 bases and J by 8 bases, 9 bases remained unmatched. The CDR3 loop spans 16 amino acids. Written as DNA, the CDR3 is TGTGCCAGCAGCTCTCATAGCGGGGGGGCCCTTGGGGAGCTGTTTTTT. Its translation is CASSSHSGGALGELFF.

The CDR3 DNA reads TGCGCCAGCAGCTTGGGACAGGGGGCTACCGGGGAGCTGTTTTTT. Protein: CASSLGQGATGELFF. The chain uses TRBV5-1 and TRBJ2-2, with 10 bases lining up with TRBD1. J was trimmed by 5 bases and V by 0 bases; bases with no gene match: 1. CDR3 length: 15 amino acids. Germline-derived CDR1 and CDR2 are SGHRS and YFSETQ.

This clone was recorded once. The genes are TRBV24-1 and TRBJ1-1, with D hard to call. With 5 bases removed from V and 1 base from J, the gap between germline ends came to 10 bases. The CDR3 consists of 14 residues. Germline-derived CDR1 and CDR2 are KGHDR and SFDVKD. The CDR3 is CATSGAPRNTEAFF. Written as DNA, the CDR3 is TGTGCCACCAGTGGAGCCCCGCGGAACACTGAAGCTTTCTTT.

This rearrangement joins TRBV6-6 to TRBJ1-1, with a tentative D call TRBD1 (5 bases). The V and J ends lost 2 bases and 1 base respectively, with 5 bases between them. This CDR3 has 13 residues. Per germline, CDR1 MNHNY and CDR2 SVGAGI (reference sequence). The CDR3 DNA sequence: TGTGCCAGCAGTTACAGGGGGAACACTGAAGCTTTCTTT. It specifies CASSYRGNTEAFF.

This chain's CDR3 is CAIKGQGDGYGYTF. In nucleotides, the CDR3 is TGTGCCATCAAAGGACAGGGGGATGGCTATGGCTACACCTTC. The V call is TRBV10-3, the J call TRBJ1-2; 10 nucleotides match TRBD1. Germline V CDR1 and CDR2: ENHRY, SYGVKD. CDR3 length: 14 residues. V trimming: 7 bases; J trimming: 4 bases; junction bases outside the gene matches: 6.